These 30 T cell receptor beta chains were all obtained from the same sample, sequenced in a study of T-cell memory formation after mild COVID-19. TCRdb re-derived calls from the 5' RACE reads in MiXCR, one entry per CDR3 protein. The sample consists of about 180,000 distinct CDR3 sequences, 15% to 20% of them appearing once. The source material was PBMCs or a T cell subset sorted from them (not recorded which). Receptors were obtained from an adult woman who had mild COVID-19 (a few samples of this study predate the infection). Cell type and time point are not known.

The chain is built from TRBV6-5 and TRBJ1-2; a weak D match, TRBD1 (5 bases). V was trimmed by 0 bases and J by 5 bases, leaving 13 bases between them. This CDR3 spans 15 amino acids. Germline CDR1 reads MNHEY; CDR2 reads SVGAGI. The CDR3 DNA is TGTGCCAGCAGTTACTCGAGTACGGGGGTATATGGCTACACCTTC. Amino acid sequence: CASSYSSTGVYGYTF.

In this sample, this clonotype turned up a few times. The J gene is TRBJ2-1, the V gene TRBV12-3 or TRBV12-4; D is ambiguous. The CDR3 has 15 amino acids. Trimming cost V 3 bases and J 2 bases, with 11 bases left between them. This CDR3 reads CASSLLGPPYNEQFF. In DNA, the CDR3 is TGTGCCAGCAGTTTGTTGGGTCCCCCCTACAATGAGCAGTTCTTC.

This chain connects TRBV5-1 to TRBJ1-6, with D uncertain. The V gene lost 0 bases and the J gene lost 10 bases, with 11 bases spanning the gap. The CDR3 length is 14 residues. The germline V gene has CDR1 SGHRS and CDR2 YFSETQ. The CDR3 coding sequence is TGCGCCAGCAGCTTGGAAGGCAAAGCGTCACCCCTCCACTTT. Translation gives CASSLEGKASPLHF.

The chain links TRBV6-5 to TRBJ2-7, with D tentatively TRBD1 (6 bases). Trimming stripped 8 bases from V and 0 bases from J, with 20 bases between. Germline lookup yields CDR1 MNHEY and CDR2 SVGAGI. CDR3 length: 16 amino acids. The CDR3 spells CASQGMGADSSYEQYF. The CDR3 coding sequence is TGTGCCAGCCAGGGAATGGGGGCGGATAGCTCCTACGAGCAGTACTTC.

The chain uses TRBV7-2 and TRBJ1-1; D uncertain. V was cut by 0 bases and J by 8 bases, with 16 bases left in between. Per the germline V gene, CDR1 is SGHTA and CDR2 is FQGNSA. CDR3 length equals 15 residues. CDR3 protein: CASSLARRIVSEAFF. The CDR3 nucleotides are TGTGCCAGCAGCTTAGCGAGACGGATTGTATCAGAAGCTTTCTTT.

In this sample, this clonotype turned up a few times. CDR3 in DNA: TGCAGTGCTAGAGATATGCGGGGCCGGCAAGAGACCCAGTACTTC. Its protein product is CSARDMRGRQETQYF. V gene TRBV20-1 combines with J gene TRBJ2-5, with a possible D match to TRBD2 (6 bases). This CDR3 is built from 15 residues. Trimming left V 0 bases short and J 2 bases short, with 13 bases between. Germline-derived CDR1 and CDR2 are DFQATT and SNEGSKA (reference sequence).

The rearrangement links TRBV9 to TRBJ2-3; tentative D call: TRBD1 (5 bases). V lost 0 bases to trimming and J lost 5 bases, with 22 bases between them. The germline CDR1 and CDR2 sequences are SGDLS and YYNGEE. The CDR3 covers 18 residues. CDR3 in DNA: TGTGCCAGCAGCGTAGGTGATGTCAGGGCACTCGTTCGAGATACGCAGTATTTT. Translating gives CASSVGDVRALVRDTQYF.

This clonotype was detected only a few times. V and J are TRBV18 and TRBJ2-7; 12 bases match TRBD1. J lost 2 bases, V lost 6 bases, and 8 bases had no gene match. The CDR3 contains 16 residues. Germline CDR1 is KGHSH and CDR2 is LQKENI. For the CDR3, the DNA is TGTGCCAGCTCCCTCGCCGGGACAGGGGGCCCCTACGAGCAGTACTTC. It translates to CASSLAGTGGPYEQYF.

The chain joins TRBV6-2 or TRBV6-3 to TRBJ2-7, with D unclear. Trimming stripped 1 base from V and 4 bases from J, with 5 bases between. The CDR3 contains 12 residues. Germline V gene sequence: CDR1 MNHEY, CDR2 SVGEGT. CDR3 bases: TGTGCCAGCAGTTACTATTCATACGAGCAGTACTTC. Amino acids: CASSYYSYEQYF.

This clonotype was counted only a few times. The rearrangement uses TRBV12-3 or TRBV12-4 and TRBJ2-7; 12 bases match TRBD2. With V trimmed by 5 bases and J by 5 bases, 7 bases remained unmatched. There are 15 residues in the CDR3. In nucleotides, the CDR3 is TGTGCCAGCAGTACAGGACTAGCGGGGAGGAACGAGCAGTACTTC. Residues: CASSTGLAGRNEQYF.

In its sample, this clonotype was seen a few times. CDR3 DNA sequence: TGTGCCAGCAGCTTTGTCGCGGGAGGTGGAGAGACCCAGTACTTC. As protein: CASSFVAGGGETQYF. The chain recombines TRBV7-2 with TRBJ2-5, with TRBD2 matching 8 bases. Per the germline V gene, CDR1 is SGHTA and CDR2 is FQGNSA. The V gene end was trimmed by 3 bases and the J gene end by 4 bases; junction bases not matched to a gene: 7. This CDR3 is 15 amino acids long.

This clonotype has a handful of counts. The V gene is TRBV11-3, the J gene TRBJ2-5; the D gene is possibly TRBD2 (7 bases). The CDR3 spans 15 residues. Germline loops: CDR1 SGHNT, CDR2 YENEEA. Trimming took off 2 bases at V and 2 bases at J, with 12 bases between the two ends. Here the CDR3 reads CASSLKGGTQETQYF. As DNA, the CDR3 is TGTGCCAGCAGCTTAAAGGGAGGGACACAAGAGACCCAGTACTTC.

The rearrangement links TRBV12-3 or TRBV12-4 to TRBJ1-2; unclear D gene. V shed 3 bases and J shed 5 bases, with 16 bases lying between them. The CDR3 loop spans 15 amino acids. The CDR3 loop reads CASSLKRNSGYGYTF. CDR3 in DNA: TGTGCCAGCAGTTTGAAACGTAACAGTGGATATGGCTACACCTTC.

This clonotype was recorded a few times. This rearrangement joins TRBV14 to TRBJ1-2, with unresolved D. From germline, CDR1 is SGHDN and CDR2 FVKESK. CDR3 length equals 14 residues. The V gene lost 2 bases and the J gene lost 8 bases, with 15 bases spanning the gap. This chain's CDR3 is CASSQLLPERGYTF. Here the CDR3 DNA reads TGTGCCAGCAGCCAACTCCTGCCTGAGCGCGGCTACACCTTC. The variable domain in full, with the rest retrieved from reference TRBV14 and TRBJ1-2, is EAGVTQFPSHSVIEKGQTVTLRCDPISGHDNLYWYRRVMGKEIKFLLHFVKESKQDESGMPNNRFLAERTGGTYSTLKVQPAELEDSGVYFCASSQLLPERGYTFGSGTRLTVV.

This clonotype appeared a few times. CDR3 DNA: TGTGCCAGCAGCTTTAGGGCGGGGGGGCGGTTTGGCAATGAGCAGTTCTTC. Translation gives CASSFRAGGRFGNEQFF. The chain combines TRBV7-8 with TRBJ2-1; 9 nucleotides agree with TRBD2. The CDR3 runs to 17 residues. Germline V lookup: CDR1 SGHVS, CDR2 FQNEAQ. V lost 3 bases, J lost 6 bases, and 12 bases stayed unmatched.

In this sample, this clonotype turned up a few times. For the CDR3, the DNA is TGTGCCATCAGTGAGCCGAGCCGGAACACAGATACGCAGTATTTT. It codes for CAISEPSRNTDTQYF. This chain joins TRBV10-3 and TRBJ2-3; D is undetermined. V lost 2 bases to trimming and J lost 2 bases, with 11 bases between them. The V gene's germline CDR1 is ENHRY and CDR2 SYGVKD. There are 15 residues in the CDR3.

This clonotype was observed a handful of times. The chain couples TRBV20-1 to TRBJ1-2; D not certain. Between the trimmed V and J ends, which lost 5 bases and 2 bases, there was a span of 12 bases. CDR1 is DFQATT, CDR2 SNEGSKA, per germline (reference sequence). This CDR3 has 13 amino acids. The CDR3 loop reads CSASQRLNYGYTF. The DNA for the CDR3 is TGCAGTGCTTCCCAAAGACTGAACTATGGCTACACCTTC.

Only a few counts were recorded for this clonotype. The rearrangement links TRBV18 to TRBJ1-2, with TRBD1 matching over 9 bases. V was clipped by 2 bases and J by 9 bases; unmatched bases: 4. Per the germline V gene, CDR1 is KGHSH and CDR2 is LQKENI. The CDR3 has 13 residues. CDR3 in amino acids: CASSPGGTGSYTF. CDR3 bases: TGTGCCAGCTCACCAGGAGGGACAGGGAGCTACACCTTC.

This clonotype was counted between two and nine times. The chain links TRBV18 to TRBJ2-7; no definite D call. Germline CDR1 is KGHSH and CDR2 is LQKENI. Trimming pared 3 bases from V and 2 bases from J, leaving 11 bases between. This CDR3 has 14 amino acids. As DNA, the CDR3 is TGTGCCAGCTCACCGAGTCAGGCGGCCTACGAGCAGTACTTC. Translated, it gives CASSPSQAAYEQYF.

The rearrangement links TRBV5-1 to TRBJ2-2; a weak D match, TRBD2 (5 bases). Germline V CDR1 and CDR2: SGHRS, YFSETQ. This CDR3 region has 15 residues. V gave up 0 bases and J gave up 1 base, with 7 bases separating them. CDR3 amino acids: CASSLGAVNTGELFF. The CDR3 DNA sequence: TGCGCCAGCAGCTTGGGAGCGGTGAACACCGGGGAGCTGTTTTTT. Full variable domain (missing parts from reference TRBV5-1 and TRBJ2-2): KAGVTQTPRYLIKTRGQQVTLSCSPISGHRSVSWYQQTPGQGLQFLFEYFSETQRNKGNFPGRFSGRQFSNSRSEMNVSTLELGDSALYLCASSLGAVNTGELFFGEGSRLTVL.

This clonotype was seen a handful of times. The chain has TRBV3-1 and TRBJ1-2; no clear D gene. Germline assignment: CDR1 LGHDT and CDR2 YNNKEL (reference sequence). This CDR3 comprises 13 residues. V was shortened by 1 base and J by 11 bases, with 14 bases between the two germline ends. As DNA, the CDR3 is TGTGCCAGCAGCCAAGTTGGTCTTGTGGGGTACACCTTC. Translation: CASSQVGLVGYTF. Looking up the rest from reference TRBV3-1 and TRBJ1-2 gives the full variable domain: DTAVSQTPKYLVTQMGNDKSIKCEQNLGHDTMYWYKQDSKKFLKIMFSYNNKELIINETVPNRFSPKSPDKAHLNLHINSLELGDSAVYFCASSQVGLVGYTFGSGTRLTVV.

The gene calls are TRBV30 and TRBJ1-1, with 8 bases that match TRBD1. J was trimmed by 4 bases and V by 5 bases; bases with no gene match: 12. This CDR3 spans 15 amino acids. Germline CDR1 is GTSNPN and CDR2 is SVGIG (reference sequence). The DNA for the CDR3 is TGTGCCTGGGGGGGACAGGCTACTCTATCCACTGAAGCTTTCTTT. This gives the protein CAWGGQATLSTEAFF. Full variable domain (remainder filled in from reference TRBV30 and TRBJ1-1): SQTIHQWPATLVQPVGSPLSLECTVEGTSNPNLYWYRQAAGRGLQLLFYSVGIGQISSEVPQNLSASRPQDRQFILSSKKLLLSDSGFYLCAWGGQATLSTEAFFGQGTRLTVV.

This rearrangement joins TRBV5-1 to TRBJ1-2; D gene unclear. Germline CDR1 reads SGHRS; CDR2 reads YFSETQ. The CDR3 is made up of 12 amino acids. V dropped 5 bases and J dropped 5 bases, with 10 bases sitting between them. This chain's CDR3 is CASSSSGYGYTF. The CDR3 nucleotides read TGCGCCAGCAGTTCATCAGGATATGGCTACACCTTC.

The chain links TRBV5-1 to TRBJ2-5, with D possibly being TRBD2 (5 bases). This CDR3 comprises 14 residues. Deletions cut 4 bases from V and 1 base from J, with 11 bases between. Per the germline V gene, CDR1 is SGHRS and CDR2 is YFSETQ. CDR3 nucleotides: TGCGCCAGCAGCCGGGAAGGCCTCCAAGAGACCCAGTACTTC. Protein product: CASSREGLQETQYF.

The chain carries TRBV20-1 and TRBJ1-1; weak D call: TRBD1 (5 bases). Trimming left V 3 bases short and J 5 bases short, with 16 bases between. The CDR3 runs 14 residues. CDR1 is DFQATT, CDR2 SNEGSKA, per germline (reference sequence). The CDR3 nucleotides are TGCAGTGCTAGCGAGGCGGCAGGGTTAACTGAAGCTTTCTTT. It is translated as CSASEAAGLTEAFF.

The chain has TRBV2 and TRBJ2-1; weak D call: TRBD2 (7 bases). The ends were cut back, 7 bases at V and 7 bases at J, with 20 bases in the middle. The germline CDR1 and CDR2 sequences are SNHLY and FYNNEI. The CDR3 runs to 15 residues. CDR3 bases: TGTGCCAGCACAGGCGGCGGGGGCCCAGTGAATGAGCAGTTCTTC. Protein: CASTGGGGPVNEQFF.

This clonotype showed up just a few times. This sequence joins TRBV5-1 and TRBJ2-3; D is possibly TRBD1 (6 bases). The CDR3 sequence is 16 residues long. Per the germline V gene, CDR1 is SGHRS and CDR2 is YFSETQ. V was shortened by 7 bases and J by 2 bases, with 20 bases between the two germline ends. The CDR3 region is CASASGTKLNTDTQYF. The DNA for the CDR3 is TGCGCCAGCGCCTCGGGGACAAAACTAAACACAGATACGCAGTATTTT. The full variable domain, in which reference TRBV5-1 and TRBJ2-3 provide the parts outside the CDR3, is KAGVTQTPRYLIKTRGQQVTLSCSPISGHRSVSWYQQTPGQGLQFLFEYFSETQRNKGNFPGRFSGRQFSNSRSEMNVSTLELGDSALYLCASASGTKLNTDTQYFGPGTRLTVL.

This clonotype was detected a few times. This chain connects TRBV9 to TRBJ2-3; 7 bases match TRBD2. The CDR3 spans 16 residues. J was trimmed by 1 base and V by 4 bases; bases with no gene match: 9. Per the germline V gene, CDR1 is SGDLS and CDR2 is YYNGEE. The CDR3 protein is CASSRVGGRGTDTQYF. The CDR3 DNA follows: TGTGCCAGCAGCCGGGTTGGCGGGAGAGGCACAGATACGCAGTATTTT.

The gene calls are TRBV5-1 and TRBJ2-1; 7 nucleotides match TRBD1. In germline, CDR1 is SGHRS, CDR2 YFSETQ. The junction had 5 bases not matched to a gene; V was cut back by 0 bases and J by 8 bases. There are 14 residues in the CDR3. The chain's CDR3 is CASSLDGQDDEQFF. Here the CDR3 DNA reads TGCGCCAGCAGCTTGGATGGACAGGACGATGAGCAGTTCTTC.

The chain carries TRBV21-1 and TRBJ2-5; the tabulated D call, TRBD1, remains unverified against the DNA. TRBV21-1 is designated a pseudogene. The CDR3 spans 12 residues. This CDR3 reads CASSKEFFPGDF. In DNA form, the CDR3 reads TGTGCCAGCAGCAAAGAATTCTTTCCCGGGGACTTC.